This TCR beta chain emerged from a study of metastatic and nonmetastatic thyroid tumors. Trimming pared 3 bases from V and 5 bases from J, leaving 8 bases between. The CDR3 runs to 14 residues. Germline loops: CDR1 KGHSH, CDR2 LQKENI. Before thyroid surgery, none of the patients had received any treatment. This clone appeared many times. From the PCR reads, TCRdb re-called clones with MiXCR. The sample consists of 43,000 or so clones, 15% to 20% of them appearing once. This receptor was obtained from a female donor with papillary thyroid cancer or a benign thyroid nodule (not recorded which). Some clones in this sample may be carry-over from other donors' samples. J is TRBJ1-6 and V is TRBV18; D gene unclear. The sample was blood. CDR3: CASSPQDNNSPLHF. CDR3 DNA sequence: TGTGCCAGCTCACCGCAGGATAATAATTCACCCCTCCACTTT.